Listed here are 4 T cell receptor beta chains from one sample, sequenced in a study of shared clonotypes between healthy human individuals. The protocol was immunoSEQ multiplex PCR, while the TCRdb copy is restricted to in-frame clones and leaves out a portion. This table has nearly 2 million clones, less than 95% appearing once. CD45RO-negative, CCR7-selected cells formed the naive CD8 fraction, which excluded terminally differentiated effector memory CD45RA+ cells. Sequenced: naive CD8+ T cells sorted from blood. Receptor source: a man aged 18 to 29 in good health.

This rearrangement joins TRBV5-1 to TRBJ1-1; the D is unclear. The V gene's germline CDR1 is SGHRS and CDR2 YFSETQ. The CDR3 totals 16 residues. V was pared by 0 bases and J by 1 base, with 13 bases between. CDR3 coding DNA: TGCGCCAGCAGCTTGGGATTGTGGGAAAGGAACACTGAAGCTTTCTTT. It encodes CASSLGLWERNTEAFF.

The chain combines TRBV27 with TRBJ2-5; 10 bases line up with TRBD2. V shed 5 bases and J 4 bases; nucleotides not matched to a gene: 7. The CDR3 totals 15 residues. Germline CDR1 is MNHEY and CDR2 is SMNVEV (reference sequence). The CDR3 here is CASSLWTSGGETQYF. The CDR3 bases are TGTGCCAGCAGTCTATGGACTAGCGGAGGAGAGACCCAGTACTTC.

Here the CDR3 DNA reads TGTGCCAGCAGCGCCCACCTAGCGGGGTTGACGAATGAGCAGTTCTTC. Its protein product is CASSAHLAGLTNEQFF. The V and J genes are TRBV7-9 and TRBJ2-1; 9 nucleotides match TRBD2. J was trimmed by 7 bases and V by 5 bases; bases with no gene match: 12. The CDR3 extends over 16 amino acids. Germline assignment: CDR1 SEHNR and CDR2 FQNEAQ (reference sequence).

The chain employs TRBV7-2 and TRBJ2-3, with 8 bases matching TRBD2. Germline V gene sequence: CDR1 SGHTA, CDR2 FQGNSA. This CDR3 is 17 amino acids long. With V trimmed by 2 bases and J by 3 bases, 10 bases remained unmatched. The CDR3 DNA reads as TGTGCCAGCAGCTTACGGGGGGGCCAGGGATTAACAGATACGCAGTATTTT. This sequence encodes CASSLRGGQGLTDTQYF.